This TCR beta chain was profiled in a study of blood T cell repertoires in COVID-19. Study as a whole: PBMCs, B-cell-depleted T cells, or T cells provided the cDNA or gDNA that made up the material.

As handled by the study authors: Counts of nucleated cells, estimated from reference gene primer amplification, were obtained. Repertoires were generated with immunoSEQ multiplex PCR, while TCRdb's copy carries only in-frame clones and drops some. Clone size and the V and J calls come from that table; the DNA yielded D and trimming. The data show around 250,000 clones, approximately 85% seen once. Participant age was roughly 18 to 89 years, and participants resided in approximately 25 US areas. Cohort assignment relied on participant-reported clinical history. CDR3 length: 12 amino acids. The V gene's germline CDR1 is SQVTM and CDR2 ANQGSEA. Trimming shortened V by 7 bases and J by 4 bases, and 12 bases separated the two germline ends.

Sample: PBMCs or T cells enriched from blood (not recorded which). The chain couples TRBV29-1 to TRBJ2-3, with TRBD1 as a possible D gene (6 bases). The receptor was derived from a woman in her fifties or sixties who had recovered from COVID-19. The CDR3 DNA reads TGCAGCGGGATACAGGGTGCAGATACGCAGTATTTT. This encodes CSGIQGADTQYF.